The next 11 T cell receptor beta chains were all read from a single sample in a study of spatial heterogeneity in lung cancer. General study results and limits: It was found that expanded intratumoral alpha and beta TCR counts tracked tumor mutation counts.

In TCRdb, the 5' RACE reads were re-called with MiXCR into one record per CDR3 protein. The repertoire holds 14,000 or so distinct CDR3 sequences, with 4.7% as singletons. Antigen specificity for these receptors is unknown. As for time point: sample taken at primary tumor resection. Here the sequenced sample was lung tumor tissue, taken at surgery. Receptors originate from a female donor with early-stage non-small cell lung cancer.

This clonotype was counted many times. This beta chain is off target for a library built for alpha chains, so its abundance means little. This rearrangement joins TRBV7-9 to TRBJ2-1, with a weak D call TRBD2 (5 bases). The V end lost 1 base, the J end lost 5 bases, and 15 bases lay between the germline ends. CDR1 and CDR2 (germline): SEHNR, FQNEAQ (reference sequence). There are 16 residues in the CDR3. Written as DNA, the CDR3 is TGTGCCAGCAGCTTAGGTGAGGTCTTGAGGGACAATGAGCAGTTCTTC. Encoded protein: CASSLGEVLRDNEQFF.

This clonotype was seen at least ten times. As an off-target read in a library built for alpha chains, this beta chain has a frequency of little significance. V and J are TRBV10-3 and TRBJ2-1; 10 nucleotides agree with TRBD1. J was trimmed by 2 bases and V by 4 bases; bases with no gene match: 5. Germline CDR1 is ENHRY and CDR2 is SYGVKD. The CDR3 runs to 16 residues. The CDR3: CAISGQTGGPYNEQFF. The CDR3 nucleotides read TGTGCCATCAGTGGCCAGACAGGGGGCCCCTACAATGAGCAGTTCTTC.

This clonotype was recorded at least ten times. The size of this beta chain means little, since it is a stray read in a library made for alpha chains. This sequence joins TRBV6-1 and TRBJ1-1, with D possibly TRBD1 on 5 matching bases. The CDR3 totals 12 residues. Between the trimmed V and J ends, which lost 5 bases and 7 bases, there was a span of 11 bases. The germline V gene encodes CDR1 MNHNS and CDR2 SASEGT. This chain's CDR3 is CASSTRQIEAFF. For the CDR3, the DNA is TGTGCCAGCAGTACCAGACAGATTGAAGCTTTCTTT.

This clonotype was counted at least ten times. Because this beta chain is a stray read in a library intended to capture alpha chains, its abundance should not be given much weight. CDR3 sequence: CASSHRNAYGYTF. The CDR3 bases are TGTGCCAGCAGTCATCGGAACGCCTATGGCTACACCTTC. This chain uses TRBV3-1 with TRBJ1-2; D gene unclear. Per the germline V gene, CDR1 is LGHDT and CDR2 is YNNKEL (reference sequence). The CDR3 totals 13 residues. Trimming shortened V by 6 bases and J by 4 bases, and 12 bases separated the two germline ends. Full variable domain (outside the CDR3, taken from reference TRBV3-1 and TRBJ1-2): DTAVSQTPKYLVTQMGNDKSIKCEQNLGHDTMYWYKQDSKKFLKIMFSYNNKELIINETVPNRFSPKSPDKAHLNLHINSLELGDSAVYFCASSHRNAYGYTFGSGTRLTVV.

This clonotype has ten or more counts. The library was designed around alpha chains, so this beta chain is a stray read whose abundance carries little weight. In nucleotides, the CDR3 is TGTGCCAGCAGCTTTCTCGGACAGACTGAGACCCAGTACTTC. Translation: CASSFLGQTETQYF. The chain joins TRBV7-2 to TRBJ2-5; weak D call: TRBD1 (6 bases). Germline CDR1 is SGHTA and CDR2 is FQGNSA. Trimming removed 3 bases from V and 5 bases from J, with 13 bases in between. This CDR3 has 14 residues.

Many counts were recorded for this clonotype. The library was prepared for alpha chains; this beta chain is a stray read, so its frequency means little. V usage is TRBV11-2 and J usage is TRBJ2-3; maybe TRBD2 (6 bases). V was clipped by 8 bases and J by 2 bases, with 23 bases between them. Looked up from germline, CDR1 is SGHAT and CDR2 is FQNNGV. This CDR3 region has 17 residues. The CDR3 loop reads CASGRGSNGTTTDTQYF. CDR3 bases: TGTGCCAGCGGACGGGGGTCAAACGGGACCACCACAGATACGCAGTATTTT.

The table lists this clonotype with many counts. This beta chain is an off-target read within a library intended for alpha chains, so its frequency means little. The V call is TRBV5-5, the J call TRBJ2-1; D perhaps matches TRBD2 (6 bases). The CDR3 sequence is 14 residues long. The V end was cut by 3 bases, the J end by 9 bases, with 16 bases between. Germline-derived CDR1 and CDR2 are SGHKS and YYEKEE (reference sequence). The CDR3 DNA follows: TGTGCCAGCAGCTGGGGGGTAGGGGCCACTGAGCAGTTCTTC. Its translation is CASSWGVGATEQFF.

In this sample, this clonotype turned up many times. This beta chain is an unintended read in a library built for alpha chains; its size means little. The CDR3 protein is CASSEGQGNYNEQFF. CDR3 DNA sequence: TGTGCCAGCAGTGAAGGACAGGGAAACTACAATGAGCAGTTCTTC. The chain joins TRBV2 to TRBJ2-1, with TRBD1 matching 7 bases. There are 15 residues in the CDR3. The V gene end was trimmed by 1 base and the J gene end by 3 bases; junction bases not matched to a gene: 3. The germline CDR1 and CDR2 sequences are SNHLY and FYNNEI.

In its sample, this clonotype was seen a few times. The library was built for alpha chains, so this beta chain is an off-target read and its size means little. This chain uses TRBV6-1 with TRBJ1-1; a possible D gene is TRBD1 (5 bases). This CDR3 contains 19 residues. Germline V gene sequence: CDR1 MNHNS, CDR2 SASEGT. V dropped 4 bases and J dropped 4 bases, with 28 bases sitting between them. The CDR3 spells CASSARESWGRGRGTEAFF. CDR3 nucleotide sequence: TGTGCCAGCAGTGCACGCGAAAGTTGGGGCCGCGGGCGGGGCACTGAAGCTTTCTTT.

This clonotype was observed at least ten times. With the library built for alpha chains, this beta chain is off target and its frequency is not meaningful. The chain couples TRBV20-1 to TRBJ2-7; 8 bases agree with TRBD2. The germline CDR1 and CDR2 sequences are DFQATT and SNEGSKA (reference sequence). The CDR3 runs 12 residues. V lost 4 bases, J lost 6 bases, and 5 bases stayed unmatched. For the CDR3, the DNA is TGCAGTGCTACCTCCGGGGGGGGCGAGCAGTACTTC. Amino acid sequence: CSATSGGGEQYF.

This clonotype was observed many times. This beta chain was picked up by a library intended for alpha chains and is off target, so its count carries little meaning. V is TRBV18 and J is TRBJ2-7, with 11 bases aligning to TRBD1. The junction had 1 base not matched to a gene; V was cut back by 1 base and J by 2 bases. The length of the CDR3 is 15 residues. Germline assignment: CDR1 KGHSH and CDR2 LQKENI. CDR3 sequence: CASSPQGQGAYEQYF. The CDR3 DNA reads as TGTGCCAGCTCACCACAGGGACAGGGGGCCTACGAGCAGTACTTC.